A single sample is the source of the 27 T cell receptor beta chains below, sequenced in a study of shared clonotypes between healthy human individuals (dated by TCRdb to 2020 to 2021). CD8 naive samples were CD45RO-negative cells positively selected for CCR7, giving a CD45RA+CCR7+ population that excluded TemRA cells. The method was the immunoSEQ multiplex PCR assay. In TCRdb, the immuneACCESS table is reduced to in-frame sequences with V and J assigned. These tables do not hold every clone; where another copy was compared, an unresolved V gene accounts for under half, and the others remain unexplained. In all, the sample holds about 2 million clones, and less than 95% of those were seen once. The biggest ten clones account for 1% to 1.5% of the sample. Sequencing was performed on naive CD8+ T cells sorted from blood. According to the study, the label for this sample's cell subset or site signals: CD45RA+CCR7+. The receptors stem from a man between 18 and 29 years old in good health.

A note on this clone: Other DNA sequences within the sample encode an identical CDR3. This chain uses TRBV27 with TRBJ1-2; tentative D call: TRBD1 (6 bases). V was clipped by 6 bases and J by 4 bases, with 12 bases between them. From germline, CDR1 is MNHEY and CDR2 SMNVEV (reference sequence). This CDR3 has 13 amino acids. CDR3 region: CASSLGGGYGYTF. In DNA, the CDR3 is TGTGCCAGCAGCCTCGGGGGCGGCTATGGCTACACCTTC.

J is TRBJ2-7 and V is TRBV7-8; D gene uncertain. The CDR3 totals 14 residues. The germline V and J ends were trimmed by 5 bases and 2 bases, with 13 bases remaining between them. From germline, CDR1 is SGHVS and CDR2 FQNEAQ. The CDR3: CASSNGPRPYEQYF. CDR3 DNA sequence: TGTGCCAGCAGCAACGGCCCACGGCCCTACGAGCAGTACTTC.

A note on this clone: In the same sample, other DNA sequences code for this CDR3. The V and J genes are TRBV19 and TRBJ2-7, with D unresolved. The ends were cut back, 1 base at V and 2 bases at J, with 6 bases in the middle. Germline V gene data show CDR1 as LNHDA and CDR2 as SQIVND (reference sequence). This CDR3 is 13 amino acids long. The CDR3, as DNA: TGTGCCAGTAGTATAGGTTTGGCCTACGAGCAGTACTTC. This encodes CASSIGLAYEQYF.

The gene calls are TRBV4-2 and TRBJ1-4; D not resolved. V gave up 3 bases and J gave up 0 bases, with 5 bases separating them. CDR3 length: 14 residues. Germline V lookup: CDR1 LGHNA, CDR2 YNFKEQ. The CDR3 is CASSQTTTNEKLFF. Written as DNA, the CDR3 is TGTGCCAGCAGCCAGACAACAACTAATGAAAAACTGTTTTTT.

CDR3 coding DNA: TGTGCCAGCAGCTCGACGGGAACAGGGGAAACGGGCAATGAGCAGTTCTTC. It yields the protein CASSSTGTGETGNEQFF. This chain connects TRBV5-4 to TRBJ2-1; 7 bases agree with TRBD1. Germline CDR1 and CDR2: SGHNT and YYREEE (reference sequence). The V gene end was trimmed by 3 bases and the J gene end by 6 bases; junction bases not matched to a gene: 15. The CDR3 is made up of 17 amino acids.

With respect to this clone: Within the sample, other DNA sequences also encode this same CDR3. CDR3 loop: CASSELSNTGELFF. The DNA for the CDR3 is TGTGCCAGCAGTGAACTTTCGAACACCGGGGAGCTGTTTTTT. The gene calls are TRBV2 and TRBJ2-2; D gene ambiguous. Germline-derived CDR1 and CDR2 are SNHLY and FYNNEI. V lost 2 bases, J lost 0 bases, and 4 bases lay in between. The CDR3 has 14 residues.

The chain uses TRBV1 and TRBJ2-7; the DNA was not compared with TRBD2, the D call given in the table. TRBV1 is assigned pseudogene status. The CDR3 sequence is 14 residues long. The CDR3 reads CTSSSAGLSYEQYF. The DNA of the CDR3 is TGCACCAGCAGTTCAGCGGGCCTCTCCTACGAGCAGTACTTC.

The chain carries TRBV10-2 and TRBJ2-5, with D possibly matching TRBD1 (5 bases). This CDR3 spans 15 amino acids. Germline V gene lookup returns CDR1 WSHSY and CDR2 SAAADI. Trimming left V 3 bases short and J 1 base short, with 12 bases between. CDR3 loop: CASSDGLGRQETQYF. CDR3 DNA sequence: TGCGCCAGCAGTGATGGTCTGGGGCGCCAAGAGACCCAGTACTTC.

V and J are TRBV28 and TRBJ1-1, with TRBD1 matching over 8 bases. The CDR3 totals 15 residues. Germline loops: CDR1 MDHEN, CDR2 SYDVKM. V lost 4 bases, J lost 4 bases, and 8 bases stayed unmatched. CDR3 loop: CASSSLPGGATEAFF. The CDR3 DNA is TGTGCCAGCAGTTCCCTCCCAGGGGGCGCCACTGAAGCTTTCTTT. The full variable domain, in which reference TRBV28 and TRBJ1-1 provide the parts outside the CDR3, is DVKVTQSSRYLVKRTGEKVFLECVQDMDHENMFWYRQDPGLGLRLIYFSYDVKMKEKGDIPEGYSVSREKKERFSLILESASTNQTSMYLCASSSLPGGATEAFFGQGTRLTVV.

The chain links TRBV6-5 to TRBJ1-2; D ambiguous. Germline lookup yields CDR1 MNHEY and CDR2 SVGAGI. The CDR3 sequence is 14 residues long. Trimming took 5 bases from V and 4 from J, leaving 14 bases between them. In DNA, the CDR3 is TGTGCCAGCAGTCCCGGACCCATGCCCTATGGCTACACCTTC. The encoded protein is CASSPGPMPYGYTF.

This chain links TRBV10-3 with TRBJ2-1; 10 positions match TRBD2. CDR3 length equals 16 residues. V trimming: 8 bases; J trimming: 6 bases; junction bases outside the gene matches: 13. Germline CDR1 reads ENHRY; CDR2 reads SYGVKD. CDR3 region: CAILEREGGTRNEQFF. DNA of the CDR3: TGTGCCATCCTAGAGCGGGAGGGGGGTACGCGCAATGAGCAGTTCTTC.

As to this clone: Additional DNA sequences in this sample encode the identical CDR3. V gene TRBV27 combines with J gene TRBJ2-7; 10 bases match TRBD2. Germline CDR1 MNHEY, CDR2 SMNVEV (reference sequence). The CDR3 is made up of 15 amino acids. The V segment lost 0 bases and the J segment 2 bases; nucleotides outside the gene matches: 1. CDR3 loop: CASSLSSGGAYEQYF. The CDR3 DNA sequence: TGTGCCAGCAGTTTATCGAGCGGGGGGGCCTACGAGCAGTACTTC.

The CDR3 sequence: CASSFWESNTEAFF. DNA for the CDR3: TGTGCCAGCAGCTTTTGGGAGAGCAACACTGAAGCTTTCTTT. The rearrangement links TRBV7-8 to TRBJ1-1; no definite D call. Germline CDR1 is SGHVS and CDR2 is FQNEAQ. CDR3 size: 14 residues. V lost 3 bases, J lost 2 bases, and 10 bases lay in between.

This chain connects TRBV10-2 to TRBJ1-6; no reliable D call. Deletions cut 3 bases from V and 8 bases from J, with 5 bases between. CDR1 and CDR2 from the germline V gene are WSHSY and SAAADI. The CDR3 extends over 12 amino acids. This CDR3 is CASSDLDSPLHF. In DNA, the CDR3 is TGCGCCAGCAGTGACCTGGATTCACCCCTCCACTTT.

The V call is TRBV7-9, the J call TRBJ2-7, with D tentatively TRBD2 (6 bases). V was clipped by 1 base and J by 0 bases, with 10 bases between them. This CDR3 contains 15 residues. Germline CDR1 is SEHNR and CDR2 is FQNEAQ (reference sequence). The CDR3 coding sequence is TGTGCCAGCAGCTTAGACGGGGGAAACTCCTACGAGCAGTACTTC. Translating it yields CASSLDGGNSYEQYF.

This clone came up once. Other DNA sequences from this sample encode an identical CDR3 as well. The rearrangement uses TRBV19 and TRBJ1-5; no reliable D call. Trimming pared 3 bases from V and 4 bases from J, leaving 7 bases between. Germline V gene sequence: CDR1 LNHDA, CDR2 SQIVND (reference sequence). CDR3 length: 13 residues. CDR3 coding DNA: TGTGCCAGTAGTATTGGCCAGAATCAGCCCCAGCATTTT. Residues: CASSIGQNQPQHF.

This clone was seen once. The chain couples TRBV9 to TRBJ2-2, with 10 positions matching TRBD1. Germline lookup yields CDR1 SGDLS and CDR2 YYNGEE. Trimming at V came to 3 bases and at J to 6 bases, leaving 8 bases not matched to a gene. The CDR3 has 16 residues. The CDR3 bases are TGTGCCAGCAGCGCGCCGGGACAGGGGCAAGCCGGGGAGCTGTTTTTT. This codes for CASSAPGQGQAGELFF.

The chain carries TRBV19 and TRBJ1-5, with D possibly TRBD1 on 5 matching bases. Trimming took off 6 bases at V and 1 base at J, with 13 bases between the two ends. CDR1 is LNHDA, CDR2 SQIVND, per germline (reference sequence). This CDR3 is built from 15 residues. CDR3 sequence: CASRAYDSSNQPQHF. In DNA form, the CDR3 reads TGTGCCAGTAGGGCCTACGACAGCAGCAATCAGCCCCAGCATTTT.

This chain connects TRBV6-4 to TRBJ1-2; 10 nucleotides match TRBD1. Germline loops: CDR1 MRHNA, CDR2 SNTAGT. The J segment lost 4 bases and the V segment lost 3 bases, leaving 5 bases of the junction unmatched. There are 15 residues in the CDR3. The CDR3 spells CASSETTGGSYGYTF. The CDR3 nucleotides read TGTGCCAGCAGTGAAACGACAGGGGGCAGCTATGGCTACACCTTC.

Turning to this clone: At the DNA level, this CDR3 is encoded by other sequences in the same sample as well. This rearrangement joins TRBV27 to TRBJ2-2; 8 bases align to TRBD2. The CDR3 length is 12 residues. Germline assignment: CDR1 MNHEY and CDR2 SMNVEV (reference sequence). V trimming: 6 bases; J trimming: 8 bases; junction bases outside the gene matches: 2. In nucleotides, the CDR3 is TGTGCCAGCAGCTCGGGAGGGGGGGAGCTGTTTTTT. Translated, it gives CASSSGGGELFF.

The chain links TRBV27 to TRBJ1-2; no clear D gene. V lost 6 bases, J lost 4 bases, and 18 bases lay in between. This CDR3 region has 15 residues. Germline CDR1 is MNHEY and CDR2 is SMNVEV (reference sequence). CDR3 nucleotides: TGTGCCAGCAGGCCTTATCGGGCGGAAATCTATGGCTACACCTTC. Translated, it gives CASRPYRAEIYGYTF.

The V and J genes are TRBV6-1 and TRBJ1-2; D possibly corresponds to TRBD1 (5 bases). With 5 bases removed from V and 8 bases from J, the gap between germline ends came to 18 bases. CDR3 length: 14 amino acids. Germline V CDR1 and CDR2: MNHNS, SASEGT. CDR3 in DNA: TGTGCCAGCAGTCCTGACCCCGGGGCCTTCGGCTACACCTTC. Protein sequence: CASSPDPGAFGYTF.

On this clone itself: In the same sample, other DNA sequences code for this CDR3. This chain uses TRBV27 with TRBJ1-2; no firm D call. Germline V gives CDR1 MNHEY, CDR2 SMNVEV (reference sequence). Between the trimmed V and J ends, which lost 0 bases and 0 bases, there was a span of 5 bases. The CDR3 length is 14 residues. CDR3 DNA sequence: TGTGCCAGCAGTTTATCTGGGTCTAACTATGGCTACACCTTC. Translating gives CASSLSGSNYGYTF.

This clone was found once. The V call is TRBV9, the J call TRBJ1-3, with 7 bases identical to TRBD1. The germline CDR1 and CDR2 sequences are SGDLS and YYNGEE. V was pared by 6 bases and J by 7 bases, with 10 bases of the junction left unmatched. CDR3 length equals 14 residues. CDR3 sequence (DNA): TGTGCCAGCAATGAGGGACAGCCGTTGAACACCATATATTTT. This sequence encodes CASNEGQPLNTIYF.

This chain connects TRBV14 to TRBJ2-7, with 7 positions matching TRBD1. V shed 3 bases, J shed 2 bases, and the junction held 10 bases outside the gene matches. The germline gives CDR1 SGHDN, CDR2 FVKESK. CDR3 length equals 16 residues. The CDR3 sequence: CASSQTGTLLPYEQYF. The CDR3 nucleotides are TGTGCCAGCAGCCAGACAGGGACCCTCCTTCCCTACGAGCAGTACTTC.

The V and J genes are TRBV25-1 and TRBJ1-1; weak D call: TRBD1 (5 bases). V was cut by 0 bases and J by 11 bases, with 10 bases left in between. Germline assignment: CDR1 MGHDK and CDR2 SYGVNS. The CDR3 totals 12 residues. The CDR3 region has the DNA TGTGCCAGCAGTGAATATCAGGGAATGGCTTTCTTT. Residues: CASSEYQGMAFF.

This chain connects TRBV7-9 to TRBJ1-1; D remains ambiguous. The CDR3 spans 14 residues. Germline assignment: CDR1 SEHNR and CDR2 FQNEAQ (reference sequence). V was shortened by 5 bases and J by 0 bases, with 10 bases between the two germline ends. The CDR3 nucleotides are TGTGCCAGCAGCCGTCCGGGCTTGAACACTGAAGCTTTCTTT. Amino acids: CASSRPGLNTEAFF.